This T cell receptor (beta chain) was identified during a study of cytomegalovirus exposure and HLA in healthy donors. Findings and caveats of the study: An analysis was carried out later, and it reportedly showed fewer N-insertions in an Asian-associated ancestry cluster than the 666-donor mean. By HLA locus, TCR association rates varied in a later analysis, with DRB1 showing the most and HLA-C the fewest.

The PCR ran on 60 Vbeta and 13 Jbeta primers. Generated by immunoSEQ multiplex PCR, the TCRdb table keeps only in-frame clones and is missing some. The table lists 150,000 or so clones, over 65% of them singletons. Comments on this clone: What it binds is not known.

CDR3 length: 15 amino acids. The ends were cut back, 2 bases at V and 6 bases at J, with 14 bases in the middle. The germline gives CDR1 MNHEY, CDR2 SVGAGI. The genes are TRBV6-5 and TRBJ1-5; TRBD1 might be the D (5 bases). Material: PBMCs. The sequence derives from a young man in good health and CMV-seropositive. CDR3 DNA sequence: TGTGCCAGCAGTTACGTCGGGGGAGGGAGTCAGCCCCAGCATTTT. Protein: CASSYVGGGSQPQHF.